The present entry profiles one T cell receptor (beta chain) with its context. The antigen is not known. This CDR3 comprises 15 residues. Germline assignment: CDR1 SNHLY and CDR2 FYNNEI. V was shortened by 4 bases and J by 1 base, with 13 bases between the two germline ends. These data are taken from a study of siplizumab effects on memory and regulatory T cells. Study-wide findings and caveats: In roughly 75-95% of proliferating CD4+ or CD8+ clones, a naive or memory phenotype could not be assigned. No functional test confirmed suppression by proliferating siplizumab-culture Tregs.

In each sample, 10^5 or so TCR templates were assayed. TCRdb keeps only in-frame clones here, not all; method: immunoSEQ multiplex PCR. The table lists 95,000 to 100,000 clones, about 93% of them singletons, with 9.5% to 15% in the top ten. This TCR was recovered from a human donor in good health. The rearrangement joins TRBV2 to TRBJ1-1; D is possibly TRBD1 (5 bases). Sequenced: non-Treg CD4+ T cells sorted from blood. CDR3 loop: CASSVGEGRNTEAFF. The CDR3 DNA follows: TGTGCCAGCAGTGTGGGGGAGGGTAGGAACACTGAAGCTTTCTTT. The variable domain in full, with the rest retrieved from reference TRBV2 and TRBJ1-1, is EPEVTQTPSHQVTQMGQEVILRCVPISNHLYFYWYRQILGQKVEFLVSFYNNEISEKSEIFDDQFSVERPDGSNFTLKIRSTKLEDSAMYFCASSVGEGRNTEAFFGQGTRLTVV.